This TCR beta chain was observed in a study of T cell changes during pregnancy in multiple sclerosis (dated by TCRdb to 2018 to 2020). With respect to the entire study: In women with multiple sclerosis, the researchers looked at how the T cell repertoire shifted as pregnancy progressed.

This clone was seen only a few times. Its specific antigen is unknown. It has no much larger one-base neighbor in the sample; base qualities were not kept. To prepare the library, the immunoSEQ multiplex PCR assay was applied. In its TCRdb copy, this immuneACCESS table keeps in-frame sequences only and misses some clones. Where compared with another copy, unresolved V genes explain less than half of these, and the others have no known cause. The sample contains just over 20,000 clones, around nine tenths of them found a single time. The ten largest make up 5.3% of the sample. This material consisted of CD8+ T cells from peripheral blood mononuclear cells, taken in the second trimester of pregnancy. This clonotype was obtained from a female donor in good health, enrolled as a control in a pregnancy study.

The encoded CDR3 is CASSLEGDYIQYF. Here is the DNA: TGTGCCAGCAGCTTAGAGGGGGATTACATTCAGTACTTC. The chain is encoded by TRBV5-5 joined to TRBJ2-4, and perhaps TRBD1 as D gene, on 6 matching bases. For CDR1 and CDR2, the germline V gene (reference sequence) lists SGHKS and YYEKEE. Trimming costs V 2 bases and J 8 bases, and their ends lie 11 bases apart. From its cysteine to its phenylalanine, the CDR3 spans 13 amino acids. Kept here is only the CDR3 DNA, which spans 39 bases and is read in frame from base 1.